The 8 T cell receptor beta chains listed next were all sequenced from one sample in a study of regulatory T cells in long-lasting Graves disease. Specified time point: newly diagnosed GD, antithyroid drugs for less than 3 months. From RNA extracted from PBMCs, the TCR library was made. Arm-PCR of CDR3 regions and iRepertoire HTBI primers were the basis on which TCR beta libraries were built. TCRdb redid the calling of the multiplex PCR reads with MiXCR, one entry per CDR3 protein. The sample lists hundreds of thousands of distinct CDR3 sequences; less than 20% were seen once. These data were also filed under a second study, of T cells in Graves' hyperthyroidism and ophthalmopathy.

The sample here was peripheral blood mononuclear cells (PBMCs), taken at new diagnosis, from a patient treated with antithyroid drugs. These receptors originate from a woman in her 30s with Graves disease.

V gene TRBV9 combines with J gene TRBJ2-7; TRBD1 is a possible D gene (6 bases). This CDR3 has 14 amino acids. Trimming pared 1 base from V and 3 bases from J, leaving 11 bases between. CDR1 SGDLS and CDR2 YYNGEE come from the germline V gene. In nucleotides, the CDR3 is TGTGCCAGCAGCGTACAGGGGTTAGGCTACGAGCAGTACTTC. Translation gives CASSVQGLGYEQYF. The variable domain in full, with the rest retrieved from reference TRBV9 and TRBJ2-7, is DSGVTQTPKHLITATGQRVTLRCSPRSGDLSVYWYQQSLDQGLQFLIQYYNGEERAKGNILERFSAQQFPDLHSELNLSSLELGDSALYFCASSVQGLGYEQYFGPGTRLTVT.

This clonotype was recorded at least ten times. This chain joins TRBV2 and TRBJ2-1; 7 nucleotides agree with TRBD1. CDR1 and CDR2 from the germline V gene are SNHLY and FYNNEI. The length of the CDR3 is 16 residues. V trimming: 6 bases; J trimming: 6 bases; junction bases outside the gene matches: 14. The DNA of the CDR3 is TGTGCCAGCAGCGTTACTTTAGGGGGCGCGGGCAATGAGCAGTTCTTC. Amino acid sequence: CASSVTLGGAGNEQFF.

This clonotype was seen repeatedly, ten times or more. V usage is TRBV7-9 and J usage is TRBJ2-7; maybe TRBD1 (6 bases). Per germline, CDR1 SEHNR and CDR2 FQNEAQ (reference sequence). Trimming shortened V by 4 bases and J by 7 bases, and 11 bases separated the two germline ends. The CDR3 contains 12 residues. Here the CDR3 reads CASSSDSEEQYF. DNA for the CDR3: TGTGCCAGCAGCTCGGACAGCGAAGAGCAGTACTTC. The whole variable domain, filled in from reference TRBV7-9 and TRBJ2-7, reads DTGVSQNPRHKITKRGQNVTFRCDPISEHNRLYWYRQTLGQGPEFLTYFQNEAQLEKSRLLSDRFSAERPKGSFSTLEIQRTEQGDSAMYLCASSSDSEEQYFGPGTRLTVT.

This chain links TRBV7-2 with TRBJ2-1; no definite D call. The V and J ends lost 2 bases and 6 bases respectively, with 23 bases between them. Germline CDR1 is SGHTA and CDR2 is FQGNSA. CDR3 length: 18 residues. The CDR3 bases are TGTGCCAGCAGCTTACGGTTTACGGCGGAGTTGGTATTCAATGAGCAGTTCTTC. It specifies CASSLRFTAELVFNEQFF. Variable domain in full (rest from reference TRBV7-2 and TRBJ2-1): GAGVSQSPSNKVTEKGKDVELRCDPISGHTALYWYRQSLGQGLEFLIYFQGNSAPDKSGLPSDRFSAERTGGSVSTLTIQRTQQEDSAVYLCASSLRFTAELVFNEQFFGPGTRLTVL.

The chain recombines TRBV6-5 with TRBJ1-2; no firm D call. The germline CDR1 and CDR2 sequences are MNHEY and SVGAGI. Deletions cut 0 bases from V and 0 bases from J, with 14 bases between. The CDR3 consists of 17 residues. The CDR3 here is CASSYSIQASPNYGYTF. Written as DNA, the CDR3 is TGTGCCAGCAGTTACTCGATTCAGGCCTCGCCTAACTATGGCTACACCTTC.

The V call is TRBV5-1, the J call TRBJ2-3; D is unresolved. V was pared by 7 bases and J by 5 bases, with 8 bases between. This CDR3 region has 11 residues. In germline, CDR1 is SGHRS, CDR2 YFSETQ. Here the CDR3 DNA reads TGCGCCAGCCTCTTGCAAGATACGCAGTATTTT. Protein: CASLLQDTQYF. Variable domain in full (rest from reference TRBV5-1 and TRBJ2-3): KAGVTQTPRYLIKTRGQQVTLSCSPISGHRSVSWYQQTPGQGLQFLFEYFSETQRNKGNFPGRFSGRQFSNSRSEMNVSTLELGDSALYLCASLLQDTQYFGPGTRLTVL.

The J gene is TRBJ1-5, the V gene TRBV18; D gene ambiguous. Germline V CDR1 and CDR2: KGHSH, LQKENI. The CDR3 is 13 residues long. V lost 2 bases and J lost 6, with 8 bases in between. Here the CDR3 reads CASSPRAGQPQHF. The CDR3 DNA sequence: TGTGCCAGCTCACCAAGGGCTGGTCAGCCCCAGCATTTT.

V gene TRBV18 combines with J gene TRBJ1-5; D perhaps matches TRBD1 (6 bases). CDR1 is KGHSH, CDR2 LQKENI, per germline. The CDR3 spans 18 residues. Trimming shortened V by 2 bases and J by 6 bases, and 23 bases separated the two germline ends. The CDR3 sequence: CASSPFPQPRGFGQPQHF. The CDR3 bases are TGTGCCAGCTCACCATTCCCCCAGCCCAGGGGTTTTGGTCAGCCCCAGCATTTT.